Each of the 3 T cell receptor beta chains below was sequenced from the same sample in a study of beta chain features in type 1 diabetes. Isolated RNA was reverse transcribed in full, so expressed TCRB transcripts were sequenced. Clones were read by immunoSEQ multiplex PCR, and TCRdb kept only the in-frame ones, dropping some. Among some 220,000 clones listed, roughly 10% were seen once. The material sequenced was central memory CD4+ T cells from blood. The receptors derive from a man aged 18-30 years in good health.

This chain joins TRBV28 and TRBJ2-7, with D maybe TRBD2 (6 bases). This CDR3 spans 16 amino acids. Germline CDR1 reads MDHEN; CDR2 reads SYDVKM. V was cut by 4 bases and J by 2 bases, with 18 bases left in between. DNA of the CDR3: TGTGCCAGCAGTTCCCCTGGGAGGCGGGGAACCTACGAGCAGTACTTC. This codes for CASSSPGRRGTYEQYF.

This clone was counted a few times. The chain employs TRBV25-1 and TRBJ2-7, with D perhaps TRBD1 (7 bases). CDR1 and CDR2 from the germline V gene are MGHDK and SYGVNS. The CDR3 runs 17 residues. V lost 3 bases to trimming and J lost 0 bases, with 18 bases between them. For the CDR3, the DNA is TGTGCCAGCAGTGACCGCAGGGGGGCCGGGACCTCCTACGAGCAGTACTTC. This encodes CASSDRRGAGTSYEQYF.

This clone was observed many times. The CDR3 is CASSQASDRDLGYTF. The DNA for the CDR3 is TGTGCCAGCAGCCAAGCGTCGGACAGAGACCTGGGCTACACCTTC. The genes are TRBV4-2 and TRBJ1-2; TRBD1 might be the D (6 bases). CDR3 size: 15 residues. Germline-derived CDR1 and CDR2 are LGHNA and YNFKEQ. V was cut by 1 base and J by 8 bases, with 17 bases left in between.